The T cell receptor beta chain described here comes from a study of blood T cell repertoires in COVID-19 (dated by TCRdb to 2019 to 2021). With regard to the full study: Samples covering the acute and convalescent phases of COVID-19 were provided by collaborators in the United States, Italy and Spain. Subjects who had been exposed to COVID-19, were actively infected with it, or had recovered from it provided the deeply sampled blood TCRbeta repertoires that made up the dataset. Where HLA class I and class II types were available, the types were taken from metadata supplied by the sample provider, not from assay-based typing. A de-identified subject ID, COVID-19 status, age in years and sex were almost always included in the sample metadata. The prospective study material was composed of cDNA or gDNA derived from T cells, B-cell-depleted T cells, or PBMCs. The repertoires were released in a freely available public database meant as a resource for research on the immune response to SARS-CoV-2. The samples were drawn from the first 160 participants of the ongoing ImmuneRACE study and from under 1,500 subjects provided by 6 global collaborators. Study-level results and caveats: Clinical and demographic metadata were provided uncurated, with the amount varying by source and participant.

TCRbeta CDR3 regions were amplified from genomic DNA by means of the immunoSEQ Assay, a bias-controlled multiplex PCR. The authors processed their data as follows. The number of nucleated cells in each sample was estimated from the amplification of reference gene primers within the assay. To quantify the absolute abundance of each unique TCRbeta CDR3 rearrangement, sequence reads were collapsed and filtered. For each sample, productive Simpson clonality was calculated by taking the square root of Simpson's diversity index across productive rearrangements. The table comes from immuneACCESS by way of TCRdb, which keeps in-frame sequences with V and J called. Part of the clones is missing from these tables; in studies checked, under half for an unresolved V gene and the rest for unknown reasons. V, J and clone size reflect that table, while D and trimming were determined from the DNA. The sample records 180,000 or so clones, around nine tenths of which are singletons. Around 1.5% of the sample comes from the top ten.

Each collaborating institution followed its own protocols to collect whole blood in K2EDTA tubes. For TCRbeta analysis, collaborators shipped samples in one of three forms: frozen whole blood, isolated PBMCs, or DNA extracted from either of those sample types. This clone was found once. The antigen it binds to is not known. Per-nucleotide qualities are absent, and no much larger clonotype sits a single base away. The CDR3 measures 15 amino acids from cysteine to phenylalanine. The CDR3 DNA has 45 bases and is translated from base 1. CDR1 LNHDA and CDR2 SQIVND are derived from the germline V gene (reference sequence). V and J lose 7 bases and 3 bases, and a span of 18 bases separates them.

The receptor's source is a man younger than 35 with active or convalescent COVID-19. Source material: peripheral blood. The sequence links TRBV19 to TRBJ1-1; the D region possibly corresponds to TRBD1 (6 bases align). At the DNA level, the sequence is TGTGCCAGTACCCCAGGGGTAGGCGAGCACACTGAAGCTTTCTTT. Translated, this gives CASTPGVGEHTEAFF.